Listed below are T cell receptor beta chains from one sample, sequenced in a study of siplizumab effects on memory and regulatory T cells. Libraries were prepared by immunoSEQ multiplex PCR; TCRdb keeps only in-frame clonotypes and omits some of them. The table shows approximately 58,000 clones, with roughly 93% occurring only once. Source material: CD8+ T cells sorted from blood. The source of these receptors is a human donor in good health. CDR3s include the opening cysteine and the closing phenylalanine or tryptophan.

CASSPFREYTGELFF	TRBJ2-2	TRBV6-1
CASSGTGDGYTF	TRBJ1-2	TRBV11-2
CASSPTSGDYNEQFF	TRBJ2-1	TRBV6-5
CASSEFLRTQYF	TRBJ2-5	TRBV6-1
CASSPRLAVYNEQFF	TRBJ2-1	TRBV27
CASSEIASYEQYF	TRBJ2-7	TRBV6-1
CASSVAEDNEQFF	TRBJ2-1	TRBV27
CASSPRAPTNGYEQYF	TRBJ2-7	TRBV27
CASSPFEETQYF	TRBJ2-5	TRBV7-9
CASSYSGQNNEQFF	TRBJ2-1	TRBV6-5
CATSREGQSEAFF	TRBJ1-1	TRBV15
CASSLEEGSYEQYF	TRBJ2-7	TRBV5-1
CPGWETQYF	TRBJ2-5	TRBV21-1
CASSPGQGDYTF	TRBJ1-2	TRBV5-4
CASSLTSGRPYNEQFF	TRBJ2-1	TRBV18
CASSSNRGGATHEQYF	TRBJ2-7	TRBV7-9
CASRMSYEQYF	TRBJ2-7	TRBV6-1
CASSDLDRGKGTQYF	TRBJ2-5	TRBV2
CASSLDPGLASEQYF	TRBJ2-7	TRBV5-6
CASSQEPTVFETQYF	TRBJ2-5	TRBV4-1
CASSYGTSGSQETQYF	TRBJ2-5	TRBV7-2
CASSVGGDTRNQPQHF	TRBJ1-5	TRBV9
CASSQGASLTDTQYF	TRBJ2-3	TRBV14
CASSLSGGGTEAFF	TRBJ1-1	TRBV28
CASSPDSNQPQHF	TRBJ1-5	TRBV5-8
CASSSGQGGNEQFF	TRBJ2-1	TRBV28
CAWSVSGDREEKLFF	TRBJ1-4	TRBV30
CASSPTSGRNTGELFF	TRBJ2-2	TRBV28
CASSVEVGEQYF	TRBJ2-7	TRBV9
CASSSQGPEAFF	TRBJ1-1	TRBV7-9
CASSPEEGGENIQYF	TRBJ2-4	TRBV7-3
CASSRRDSPNEQYF	NA	TRBV18
CASSPPGQGLDTQYF	TRBJ2-3	TRBV18
CASSSSAGDSNQPQHF	TRBJ1-5	TRBV28
CASSLPPQTGPSSYEQYF	TRBJ2-7	TRBV5-6
CASSQGSGHYNEQFF	TRBJ2-1	TRBV4-3
CASSFGAWYSNQPQHF	TRBJ1-5	TRBV5-6
CASRTGVTTEAFF	TRBJ1-1	TRBV27
CASSLGPGNTIYF	TRBJ1-3	TRBV6-5
CASSRNRGSETQYF	TRBJ2-5	TRBV7-9
CASSPIRDSTDTQYF	TRBJ2-3	TRBV18
CAITGTSGNPEQFF	TRBJ2-1	TRBV6-1